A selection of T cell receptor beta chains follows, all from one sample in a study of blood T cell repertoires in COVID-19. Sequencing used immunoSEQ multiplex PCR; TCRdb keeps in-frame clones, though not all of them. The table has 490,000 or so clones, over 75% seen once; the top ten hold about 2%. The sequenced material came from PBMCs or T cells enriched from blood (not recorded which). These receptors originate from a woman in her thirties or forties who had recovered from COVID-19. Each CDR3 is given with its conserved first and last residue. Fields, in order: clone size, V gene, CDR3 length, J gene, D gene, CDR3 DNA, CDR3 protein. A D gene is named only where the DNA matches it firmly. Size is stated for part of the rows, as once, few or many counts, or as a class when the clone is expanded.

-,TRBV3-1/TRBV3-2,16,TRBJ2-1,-,TGTGCCAGCAGCCAAGCGACGACAGGCGCGTGGAATGAGCAGTTCTTC,CASSQATTGAWNEQFF
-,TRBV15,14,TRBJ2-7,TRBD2,TGTGCCACCAGGCCTAGCGGGAGTTTCTACGAGCAGTACTTC,CATRPSGSFYEQYF
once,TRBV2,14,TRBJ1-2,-,TGTGCCAGCAGTGAAGCGCGGGGGACGAATGGCTACACCTTC,CASSEARGTNGYTF
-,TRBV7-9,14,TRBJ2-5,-,TGTGCCAGCAGCTTAGTGGGGCCCCAAGAGACCCAGTACTTC,CASSLVGPQETQYF
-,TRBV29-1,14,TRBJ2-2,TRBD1,TGCAGCGGGAAACAGGGGGCGGACACCGGGGAGCTGTTTTTT,CSGKQGADTGELFF
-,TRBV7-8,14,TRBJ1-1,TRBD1,TGTGCCAGCAGCCGAGGACAGGGGAGCACTGAAGCTTTCTTT,CASSRGQGSTEAFF
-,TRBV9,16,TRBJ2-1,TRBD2,TGTGCCAGCAGCCCCGATGGACTAGCGGGAGTAAATGAGCAGTTCTTC,CASSPDGLAGVNEQFF
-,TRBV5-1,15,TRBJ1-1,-,TGCGCCAGCAGCACAGGACCAGGCCAGAACACTGAAGCTTTCTTT,CASSTGPGQNTEAFF
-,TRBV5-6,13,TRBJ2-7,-,TGTGCCAGCAGCTTGCCAGGTACCTACGAGCAGTACTTC,CASSLPGTYEQYF
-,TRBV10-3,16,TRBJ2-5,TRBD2,TGTGCCATCAGTGAGGGTGGTAGCGGGAGTAGAGAGACCCAGTACTTC,CAISEGGSGSRETQYF
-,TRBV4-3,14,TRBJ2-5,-,TGCGCCAGCAGTTCCGAAGAGGCAGCGGAGACCCAGTACTTC,CASSSEEAAETQYF
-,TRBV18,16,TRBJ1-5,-,TGTGCCAGCTCACCCTCCGCGAGCGGATCAGGCCAGCCCCAGCATTTT,CASSPSASGSGQPQHF
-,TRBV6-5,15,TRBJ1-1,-,TGTGCCAGCAGTTACTCGGCGACAATGAACACTGAAGCTTTCTTT,CASSYSATMNTEAFF
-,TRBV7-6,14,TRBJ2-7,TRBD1,TGTGCCAGCAGCACAAGGACAGGGGCCTACGAGCAGTACTTC,CASSTRTGAYEQYF
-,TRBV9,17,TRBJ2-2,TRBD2,TGTGCCAGCAGCGTAGGGCTAGCGGGAATCGAAGCCGGGGAGCTGTTTTTT,CASSVGLAGIEAGELFF
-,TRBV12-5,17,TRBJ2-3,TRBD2,TGTGCTAGTGGTTTACTGCTTGGGACTAGAGGCACAGATACGCAGTATTTT,CASGLLLGTRGTDTQYF
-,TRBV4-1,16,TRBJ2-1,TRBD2,TGCGCCAGCAGCATGGGGACTAGCGGGAGGTACAATGAGCAGTTCTTC,CASSMGTSGRYNEQFF
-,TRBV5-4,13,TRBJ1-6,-,TGTGCCAGCAGCGCTGGCCGGGTCTTGTCCCTCCACTTT,CASSAGRVLSLHF
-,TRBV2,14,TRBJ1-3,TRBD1,TGTGCCAGCGGACAGGAGTCCTTGGGAAACACCATATATTTT,CASGQESLGNTIYF
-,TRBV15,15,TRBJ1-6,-,TGTGCCACCAGCAACATAAATCGGGGTAATTCACCCCTCCACTTT,CATSNINRGNSPLHF
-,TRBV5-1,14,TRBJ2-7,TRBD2,TGCGCCAGCAGCCGGGGGGGAGGCCCCTACGAGCAGTACTTC,CASSRGGGPYEQYF
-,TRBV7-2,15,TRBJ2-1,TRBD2,TGTGCCAGCAGCCGGGGACTAGCGAGTTACAATGAGCAGTTCTTC,CASSRGLASYNEQFF
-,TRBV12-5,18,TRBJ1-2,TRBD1,TGTGCTAGTGGTTTGGAAAAACGGGACAGGGGATTCCCCTATGGCTACACCTTC,CASGLEKRDRGFPYGYTF